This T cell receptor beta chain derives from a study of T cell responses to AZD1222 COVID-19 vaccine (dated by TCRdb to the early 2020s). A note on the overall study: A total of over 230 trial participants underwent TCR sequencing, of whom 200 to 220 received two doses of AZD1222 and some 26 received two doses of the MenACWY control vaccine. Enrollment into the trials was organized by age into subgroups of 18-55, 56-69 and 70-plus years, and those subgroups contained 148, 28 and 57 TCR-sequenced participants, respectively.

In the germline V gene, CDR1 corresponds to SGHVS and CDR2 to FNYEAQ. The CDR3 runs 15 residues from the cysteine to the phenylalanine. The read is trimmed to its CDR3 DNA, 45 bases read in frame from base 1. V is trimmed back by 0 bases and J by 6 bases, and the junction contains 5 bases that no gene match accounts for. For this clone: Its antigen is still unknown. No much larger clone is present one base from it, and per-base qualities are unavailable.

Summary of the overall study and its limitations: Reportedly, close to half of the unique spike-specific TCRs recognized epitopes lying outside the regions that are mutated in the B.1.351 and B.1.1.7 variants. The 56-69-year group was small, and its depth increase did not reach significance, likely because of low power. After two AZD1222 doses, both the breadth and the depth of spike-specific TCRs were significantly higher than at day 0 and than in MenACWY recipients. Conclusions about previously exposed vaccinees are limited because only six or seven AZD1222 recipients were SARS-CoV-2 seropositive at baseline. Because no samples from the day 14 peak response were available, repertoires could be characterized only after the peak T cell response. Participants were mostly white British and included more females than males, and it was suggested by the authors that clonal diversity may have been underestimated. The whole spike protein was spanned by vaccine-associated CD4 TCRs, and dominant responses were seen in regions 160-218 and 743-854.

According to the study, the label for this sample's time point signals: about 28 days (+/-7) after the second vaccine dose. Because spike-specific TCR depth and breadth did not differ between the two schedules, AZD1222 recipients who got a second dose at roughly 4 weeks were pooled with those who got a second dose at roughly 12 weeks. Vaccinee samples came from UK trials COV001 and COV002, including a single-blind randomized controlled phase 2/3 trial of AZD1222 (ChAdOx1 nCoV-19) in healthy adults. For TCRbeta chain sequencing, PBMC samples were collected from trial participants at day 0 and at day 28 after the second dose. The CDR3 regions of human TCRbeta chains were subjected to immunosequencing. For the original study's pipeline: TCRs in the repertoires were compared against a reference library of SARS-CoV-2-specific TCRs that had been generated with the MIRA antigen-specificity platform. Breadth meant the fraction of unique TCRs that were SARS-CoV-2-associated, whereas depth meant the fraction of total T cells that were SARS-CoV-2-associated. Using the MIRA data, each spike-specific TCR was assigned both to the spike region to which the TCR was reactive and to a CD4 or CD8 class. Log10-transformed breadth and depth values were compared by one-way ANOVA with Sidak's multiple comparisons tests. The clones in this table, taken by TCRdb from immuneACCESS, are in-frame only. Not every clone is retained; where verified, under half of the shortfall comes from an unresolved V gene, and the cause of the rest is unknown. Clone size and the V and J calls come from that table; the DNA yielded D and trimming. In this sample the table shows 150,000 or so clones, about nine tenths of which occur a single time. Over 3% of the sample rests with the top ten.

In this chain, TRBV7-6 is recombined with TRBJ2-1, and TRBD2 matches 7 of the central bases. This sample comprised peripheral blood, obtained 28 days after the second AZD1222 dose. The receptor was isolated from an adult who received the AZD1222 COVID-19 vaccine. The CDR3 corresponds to CASSLATSFSNEQFF. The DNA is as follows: TGTGCCAGCAGCTTAGCGACTAGCTTTTCCAATGAGCAGTTCTTC.